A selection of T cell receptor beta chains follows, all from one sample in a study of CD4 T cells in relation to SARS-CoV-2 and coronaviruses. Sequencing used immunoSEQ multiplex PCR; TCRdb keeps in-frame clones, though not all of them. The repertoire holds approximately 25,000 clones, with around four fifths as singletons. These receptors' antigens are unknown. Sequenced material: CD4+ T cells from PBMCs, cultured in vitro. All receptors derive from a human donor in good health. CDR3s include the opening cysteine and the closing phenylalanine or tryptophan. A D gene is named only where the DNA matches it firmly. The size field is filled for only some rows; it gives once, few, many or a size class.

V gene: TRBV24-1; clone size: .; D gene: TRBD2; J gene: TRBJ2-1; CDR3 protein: CATKGSSGGNEQFF; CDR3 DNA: TGTGCCACCAAAGGATCTAGCGGGGGGAATGAGCAGTTCTTC
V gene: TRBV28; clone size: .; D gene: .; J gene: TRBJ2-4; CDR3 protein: CASSLPTGAKNIQYF; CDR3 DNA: TGTGCCAGCAGTTTACCCACAGGGGCCAAAAACATTCAGTACTTC
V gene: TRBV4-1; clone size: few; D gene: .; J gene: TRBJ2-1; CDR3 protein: CASSQILSINEQFF; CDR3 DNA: TGCGCCAGCAGCCAAATCCTCTCCATCAATGAGCAGTTCTTC
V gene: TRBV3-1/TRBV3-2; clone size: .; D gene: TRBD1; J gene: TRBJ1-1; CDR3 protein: CASSRQGMGTEAFF; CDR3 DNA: TGTGCCAGCAGTAGACAGGGTATGGGCACTGAAGCTTTCTTT
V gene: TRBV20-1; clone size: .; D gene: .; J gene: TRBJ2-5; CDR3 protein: CSASSSGRGQQETQYF; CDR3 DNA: TGCAGTGCTAGTTCCTCGGGGAGGGGGCAACAAGAGACCCAGTACTTC
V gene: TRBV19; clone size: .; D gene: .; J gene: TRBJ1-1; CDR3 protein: CASQLQGLGFTEAFF; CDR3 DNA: TGTGCCAGTCAACTACAGGGCTTAGGGTTCACTGAAGCTTTCTTT
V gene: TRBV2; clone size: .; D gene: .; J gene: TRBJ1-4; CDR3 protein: CASSEWGRREKLFF; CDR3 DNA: TGTGCCAGCAGTGAATGGGGGCGCCGGGAAAAACTGTTTTTT
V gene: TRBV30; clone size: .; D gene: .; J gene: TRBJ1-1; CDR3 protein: CAWRRGAEAFF; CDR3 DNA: TGTGCCTGGAGGAGGGGTGCTGAAGCTTTCTTT
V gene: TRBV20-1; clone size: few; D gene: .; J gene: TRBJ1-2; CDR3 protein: CNGGLYYGYTF; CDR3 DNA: TGCAATGGGGGGCTGTACTATGGCTACACCTTC
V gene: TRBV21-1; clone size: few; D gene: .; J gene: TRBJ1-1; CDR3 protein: CASSKEVGFTEAFF; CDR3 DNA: TGTGCCAGCAGCAAAGAGGTAGGGTTCACTGAAGCTTTCTTT
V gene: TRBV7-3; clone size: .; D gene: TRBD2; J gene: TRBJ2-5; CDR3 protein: CASSPVGGSVWETQYF; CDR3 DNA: TGTGCCAGCAGCCCCGTCGGCGGGAGTGTGTGGGAGACCCAGTACTTC
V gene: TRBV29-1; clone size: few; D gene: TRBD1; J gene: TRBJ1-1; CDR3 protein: CSVAGQAATEAFF; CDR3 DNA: TGCAGCGTCGCTGGACAGGCCGCCACTGAAGCTTTCTTT
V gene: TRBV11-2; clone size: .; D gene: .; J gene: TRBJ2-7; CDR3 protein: CASSLERTASGQYF; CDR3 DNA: TGTGCCAGCAGCTTAGAGAGGACCGCCTCTGGGCAGTACTTC
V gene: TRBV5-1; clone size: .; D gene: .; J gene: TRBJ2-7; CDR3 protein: CASSLVDNYEQYF; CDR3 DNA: TGCGCCAGCAGCTTGGTGGATAACTACGAGCAGTACTTC
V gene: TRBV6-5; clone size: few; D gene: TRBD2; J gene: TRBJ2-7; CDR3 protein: CASSYSRTSGQRRYF; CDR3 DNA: TGTGCCAGCAGTTACTCGAGGACTAGCGGCCAGAGGCGGTACTTC
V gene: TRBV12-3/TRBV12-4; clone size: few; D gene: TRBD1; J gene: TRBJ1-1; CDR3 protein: CASSLGQVGEAFF; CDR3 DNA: TGTGCCAGCAGCTTGGGACAGGTGGGGGAAGCTTTCTTT
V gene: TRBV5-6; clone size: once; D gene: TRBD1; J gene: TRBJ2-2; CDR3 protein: CASRRDSGELFF; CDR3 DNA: TGTGCCAGCAGACGGGACAGCGGGGAGCTGTTTTTT
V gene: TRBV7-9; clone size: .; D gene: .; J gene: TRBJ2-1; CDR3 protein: CASSLTPSRHEQFF; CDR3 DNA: TGTGCCAGCAGCTTAACCCCCTCCAGACATGAGCAGTTCTTC
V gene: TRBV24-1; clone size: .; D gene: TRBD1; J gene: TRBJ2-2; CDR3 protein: CATSAARDRSTNTGELFF; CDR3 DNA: TGTGCCACCAGTGCCGCAAGGGACAGGAGCACGAACACCGGGGAGCTGTTTTTT
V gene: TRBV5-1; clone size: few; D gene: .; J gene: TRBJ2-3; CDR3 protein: CASISGETGFSTDTQYF; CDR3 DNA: TGCGCCAGCATCTCCGGAGAGACAGGCTTTAGCACAGATACGCAGTATTTT
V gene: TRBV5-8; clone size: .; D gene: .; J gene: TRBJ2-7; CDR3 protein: CASSLLRATGGTYEQYF; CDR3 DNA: TGTGCCAGCAGCTTGCTTCGGGCGACAGGAGGAACCTACGAGCAGTACTTC
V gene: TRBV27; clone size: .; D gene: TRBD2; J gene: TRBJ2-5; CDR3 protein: CASSQRPGLGQETQYF; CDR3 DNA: TGTGCCAGCAGTCAACGACCTGGACTAGGGCAAGAGACCCAGTACTTC
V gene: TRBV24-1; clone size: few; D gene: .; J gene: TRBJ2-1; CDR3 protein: CATSDRSWKYNEQFF; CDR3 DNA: TGTGCCACCAGTGACCGGAGCTGGAAGTACAATGAGCAGTTCTTC
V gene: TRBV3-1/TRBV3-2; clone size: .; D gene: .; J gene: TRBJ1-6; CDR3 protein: CASSQGQRGTNSPLHF; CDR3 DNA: TGTGCCAGCAGCCAAGGGCAGCGCGGGACTAATTCACCCCTCCACTTT
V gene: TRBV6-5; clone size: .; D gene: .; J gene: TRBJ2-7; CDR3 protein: CASSLGTLYEQYF; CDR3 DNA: TGTGCCAGCAGCCTCGGGACATTATACGAGCAGTACTTC
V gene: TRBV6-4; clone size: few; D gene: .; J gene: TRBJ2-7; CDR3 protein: CASRFLAGGTYEQYF; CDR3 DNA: TGTGCCAGCAGATTTTTGGCAGGGGGGACCTACGAGCAGTACTTC
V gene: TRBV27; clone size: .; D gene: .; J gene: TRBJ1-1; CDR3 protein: CASSSSTGSTEAFF; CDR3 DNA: .
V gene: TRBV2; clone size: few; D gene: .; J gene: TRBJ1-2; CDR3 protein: CASGTDNYGYTF; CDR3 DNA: TGTGCCTCAGGGACGGATAACTATGGCTACACCTTC
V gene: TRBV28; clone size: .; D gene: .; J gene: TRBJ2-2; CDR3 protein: CASSQGQNTGELFF; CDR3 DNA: TGTGCCAGCAGTCAAGGACAGAACACCGGGGAGCTGTTTTTT
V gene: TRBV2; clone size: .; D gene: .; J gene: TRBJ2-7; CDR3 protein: CASRTDGYEQYF; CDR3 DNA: TGTGCCAGCAGGACCGACGGATACGAGCAGTACTTC
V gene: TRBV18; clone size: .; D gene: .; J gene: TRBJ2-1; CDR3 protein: CASSPPTAKGLNEQFF; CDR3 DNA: TGTGCCAGCTCACCACCGACGGCCAAGGGTTTAAATGAGCAGTTCTTC
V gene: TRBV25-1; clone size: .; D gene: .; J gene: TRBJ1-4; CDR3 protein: CASSLQFYQDEKLFF; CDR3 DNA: TGTGCCAGCAGTCTCCAGTTCTATCAGGATGAAAAACTGTTTTTT
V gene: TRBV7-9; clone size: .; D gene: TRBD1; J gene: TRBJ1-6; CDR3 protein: CASSSGTGNSPLHF; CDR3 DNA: TGTGCCAGCAGCTCCGGGACAGGGAATTCACCCCTCCACTTT
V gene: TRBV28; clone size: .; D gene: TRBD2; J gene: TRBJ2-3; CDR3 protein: CASTPGREGEGADTQYF; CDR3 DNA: TGTGCCAGCACCCCCGGGAGGGAGGGAGAAGGCGCAGATACGCAGTATTTT
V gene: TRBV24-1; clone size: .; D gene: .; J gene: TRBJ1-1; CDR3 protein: CATSDTSGGTEAFF; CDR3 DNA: TGTGCCACCAGTGATACCTCCGGAGGGACTGAAGCTTTCTTT
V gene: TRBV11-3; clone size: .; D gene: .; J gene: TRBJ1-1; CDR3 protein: CASTKRGSTEAFF; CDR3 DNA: TGTGCCAGCACCAAAAGGGGTTCAACTGAAGCTTTCTTT
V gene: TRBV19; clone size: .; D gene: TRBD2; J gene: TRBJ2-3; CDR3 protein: CARTSRTDTQYF; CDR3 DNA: TGTGCCAGGACTAGCCGCACAGATACGCAGTATTTT
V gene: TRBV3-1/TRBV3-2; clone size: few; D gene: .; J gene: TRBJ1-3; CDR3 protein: CASSQGANSGNTIYF; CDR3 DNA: TGTGCCAGCAGCCAAGGGGCCAACTCTGGAAACACCATATATTTT
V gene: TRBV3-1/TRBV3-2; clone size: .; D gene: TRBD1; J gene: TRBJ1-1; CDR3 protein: CASSRGETGAEAFF; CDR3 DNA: TGTGCCAGCAGTCGAGGGGAGACAGGGGCTGAAGCTTTCTTT
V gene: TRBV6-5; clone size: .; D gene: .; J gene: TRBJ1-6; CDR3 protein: CASSQGYRDSPLHF; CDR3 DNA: TGTGCCAGCAGCCAGGGGTATCGGGATTCACCCCTCCACTTT
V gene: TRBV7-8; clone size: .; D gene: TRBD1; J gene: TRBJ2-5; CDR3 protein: CASSYGTVGIETQYF; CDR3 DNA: TGTGCCAGCAGCTACGGGACAGTAGGTATAGAGACCCAGTACTTC
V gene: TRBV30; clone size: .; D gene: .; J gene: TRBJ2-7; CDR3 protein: CACLRPNSYEQYF; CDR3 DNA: TGTGCCTGTCTTAGGCCCAACTCCTACGAGCAGTACTTC
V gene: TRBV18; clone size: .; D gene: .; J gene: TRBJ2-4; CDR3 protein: CASSPPSRENIQYF; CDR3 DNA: TGTGCCAGCTCACCACCGAGCAGGGAAAACATTCAGTACTTC
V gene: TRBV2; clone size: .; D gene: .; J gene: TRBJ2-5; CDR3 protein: CASSERTHQETQYF; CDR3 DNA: TGTGCCAGCAGTGAAAGGACACACCAAGAGACCCAGTACTTC
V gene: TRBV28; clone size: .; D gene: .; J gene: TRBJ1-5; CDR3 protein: CASSLGIGSQPQHF; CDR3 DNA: TGTGCCAGCAGTTTAGGCATCGGGAGTCAGCCCCAGCATTTT
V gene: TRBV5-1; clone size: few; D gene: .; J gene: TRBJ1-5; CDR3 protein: CASSLLGESSQPQHF; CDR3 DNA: TGCGCCAGCAGCTTGTTGGGGGAATCGAGTCAGCCCCAGCATTTT
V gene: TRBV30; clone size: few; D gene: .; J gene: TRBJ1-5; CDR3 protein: CAWSGQDNQPQHF; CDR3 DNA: TGTGCCTGGAGTGGACAGGACAATCAGCCCCAGCATTTT
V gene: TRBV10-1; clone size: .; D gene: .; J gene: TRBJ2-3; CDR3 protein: CASSEGGGAGDTQYF; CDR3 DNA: TGCGCCAGCAGTGAGGGAGGGGGAGCGGGAGATACGCAGTATTTT
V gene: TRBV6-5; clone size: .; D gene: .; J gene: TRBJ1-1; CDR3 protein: CASSYSSDTPEAFF; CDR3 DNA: TGTGCCAGCAGTTACTCTTCGGATACCCCTGAAGCTTTCTTT
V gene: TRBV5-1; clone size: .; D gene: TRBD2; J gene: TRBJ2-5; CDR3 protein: CASSRGTSLGQETQYF; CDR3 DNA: TGCGCCAGCAGCCGTGGGACTAGTCTGGGCCAAGAGACCCAGTACTTC
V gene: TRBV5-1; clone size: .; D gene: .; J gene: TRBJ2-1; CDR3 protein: CASSLEPSYNEQFF; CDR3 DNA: TGCGCCAGCAGCCTAGAACCCTCCTACAATGAGCAGTTCTTC
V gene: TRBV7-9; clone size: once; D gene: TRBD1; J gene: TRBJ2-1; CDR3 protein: CASSTQGDSYNEQFF; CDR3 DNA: TGTGCCAGCAGCACTCAGGGGGACTCCTACAATGAGCAGTTCTTC